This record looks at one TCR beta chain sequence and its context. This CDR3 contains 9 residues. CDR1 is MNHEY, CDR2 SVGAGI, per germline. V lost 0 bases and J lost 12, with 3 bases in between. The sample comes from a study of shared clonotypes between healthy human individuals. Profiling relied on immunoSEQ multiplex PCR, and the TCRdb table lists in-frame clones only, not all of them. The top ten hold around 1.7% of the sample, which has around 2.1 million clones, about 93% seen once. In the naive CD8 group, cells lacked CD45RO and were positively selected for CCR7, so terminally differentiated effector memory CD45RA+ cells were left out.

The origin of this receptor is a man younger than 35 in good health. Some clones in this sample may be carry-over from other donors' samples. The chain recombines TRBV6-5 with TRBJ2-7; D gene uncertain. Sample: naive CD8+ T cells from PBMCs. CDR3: CASSYSRYF. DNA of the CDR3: TGTGCCAGCAGTTACTCGAGGTACTTC.